The rows below give T cell receptor beta chains drawn from one sample of a study of blood T cell repertoires in COVID-19. Profiled with immunoSEQ multiplex PCR; TCRdb holds only in-frame clones, not every one. The table lists about 400,000 clones, under 90% of them singletons, with 1.5% to 2% in the top ten. The sequencing sample was made of PBMCs or T cells enriched from blood (not recorded which). The origin of the receptors is a woman in her 30s who had recovered from COVID-19. Each CDR3 is given with its conserved first and last residue. D genes are given only for firm matches. Size values are once, few and many counts, or a class for expanded clones, and some rows have none.

size: NA; V: TRBV10-3; length: 16; D: TRBD1; J: TRBJ1-5; CDR3: CAISDQQGEGNQPQHF; DNA: TGTGCCATCAGTGATCAACAGGGGGAGGGCAATCAGCCCCAGCATTTT
size: NA; V: TRBV13; length: 14; D: NA; J: TRBJ2-1; CDR3: CASSLGGAIYEQFF; DNA: TGTGCCAGCAGCTTAGGCGGAGCTATCTACGAGCAGTTCTTC
size: NA; V: TRBV9; length: 14; D: TRBD2; J: TRBJ2-1; CDR3: CASSVGLASTEQFF; DNA: TGTGCCAGCAGCGTCGGACTAGCTTCGACTGAGCAGTTCTTC
size: NA; V: TRBV7-3; length: 19; D: TRBD2; J: TRBJ2-3; CDR3: CASSRTPPGLAGGTDTQYF; DNA: TGTGCCAGCAGCCGCACACCACCGGGACTAGCGGGAGGCACAGATACGCAGTATTTT
size: once; V: TRBV28; length: 14; D: NA; J: TRBJ1-4; CDR3: CASSYTATNEKLFF; DNA: TGTGCCAGCAGTTACACCGCAACTAATGAAAAACTGTTTTTT
size: NA; V: TRBV7-7; length: 14; D: TRBD1; J: TRBJ1-4; CDR3: CASSSGTGGEKLFF; DNA: TGTGCCAGCAGCTCGGGGACAGGGGGCGAAAAACTGTTTTTT
size: once; V: TRBV27; length: 14; D: NA; J: TRBJ1-1; CDR3: CASRPQGRNTEAFF; DNA: TGTGCCAGCAGACCGCAGGGGAGGAACACTGAAGCTTTCTTT
size: NA; V: TRBV9; length: 15; D: TRBD2; J: TRBJ2-5; CDR3: CASSASGGAEETQYF; DNA: TGTGCCAGCAGCGCTAGCGGGGGGGCGGAGGAGACCCAGTACTTC
size: NA; V: TRBV4-1; length: 16; D: NA; J: TRBJ1-5; CDR3: CASSQDQAASNQPQHF; DNA: TGCGCCAGCAGCCAAGATCAAGCCGCGAGCAATCAGCCCCAGCATTTT
size: NA; V: TRBV28; length: 12; D: NA; J: TRBJ2-7; CDR3: CASSLNAREQYF; DNA: TGTGCCAGCAGTTTAAATGCCAGGGAGCAGTACTTC
size: NA; V: TRBV15; length: 13; D: NA; J: TRBJ1-6; CDR3: CATSRQDSTPLHF; DNA: TGTGCCACCAGCAGGCAAGACTCTACACCCCTCCACTTT
size: NA; V: TRBV29-1; length: 13; D: TRBD2; J: TRBJ2-3; CDR3: CSVEAAGEDTQYF; DNA: TGCAGCGTTGAAGCAGCGGGAGAAGATACGCAGTATTTT
size: NA; V: TRBV5-1; length: 11; D: NA; J: TRBJ2-5; CDR3: CASSSQETQYF; DNA: TGCGCCAGCAGCTCACAAGAGACCCAGTACTTC
size: NA; V: TRBV7-6; length: 17; D: TRBD2; J: TRBJ2-1; CDR3: CASSLAYWTSDYNEQFF; DNA: TGTGCCAGCAGCTTAGCGTATTGGACTAGCGACTACAATGAGCAGTTCTTC
size: NA; V: TRBV6-4; length: 17; D: TRBD1; J: TRBJ2-3; CDR3: CASSDSPGTGGTDTQYF; DNA: TGTGCCAGCAGTGACTCCCCCGGGACAGGGGGCACAGATACGCAGTATTTT
size: NA; V: TRBV28; length: 18; D: TRBD1; J: TRBJ2-6; CDR3: CASSPGGQGGFGANVLTF; DNA: TGTGCCAGCAGTCCCGGGGGACAGGGGGGTTTCGGGGCCAACGTCCTGACTTTC
size: NA; V: TRBV7-2; length: 15; D: NA; J: TRBJ1-3; CDR3: CASSFQGTSGNTIYF; DNA: TGTGCCAGCAGCTTCCAGGGAACCTCTGGAAACACCATATATTTT
size: NA; V: TRBV7-8; length: 15; D: NA; J: TRBJ2-7; CDR3: CASSLETGSTYEQYF; DNA: TGTGCCAGCAGCTTAGAAACAGGGTCAACCTACGAGCAGTACTTC
size: NA; V: TRBV4-2; length: 15; D: NA; J: TRBJ1-6; CDR3: CASRPTEDRNSPLHF; DNA: TGTGCCAGCAGACCGACAGAGGACAGAAATTCACCCCTCCACTTT
size: NA; V: TRBV10-1; length: 13; D: TRBD1; J: TRBJ1-1; CDR3: CASSGNRGTEAFF; DNA: TGCGCCAGCAGTGGAAACAGGGGTACTGAAGCTTTCTTT
size: NA; V: TRBV19; length: 13; D: NA; J: TRBJ1-5; CDR3: CASTHKRNQPQHF; DNA: TGTGCCAGTACCCATAAGCGCAATCAGCCCCAGCATTTT
size: once; V: TRBV21-1; length: 15; D: NA; J: TRBJ2-7; CDR3: CASSKEAGGPAEQYF; DNA: TGTGCCAGCAGCAAAGAGGCGGGGGGGCCAGCCGAGCAGTACTTC
size: once; V: TRBV4-1; length: 19; D: TRBD2; J: TRBJ2-2; CDR3: CASSQDRGRTSWATGELFF; DNA: TGCGCCAGCAGCCAAGATCGAGGGCGGACTAGCTGGGCCACCGGGGAGCTGTTTTTT
size: few; V: TRBV6-5; length: 13; D: TRBD1; J: TRBJ2-7; CDR3: CASRRDRGHEQYF; DNA: TGTGCCAGTCGCCGGGACAGGGGCCACGAGCAGTACTTC
size: NA; V: TRBV28; length: 16; D: TRBD2; J: TRBJ2-7; CDR3: CASISGLAGGLFEQYF; DNA: TGTGCCAGCATCTCGGGACTAGCGGGAGGACTTTTCGAGCAGTACTTC
size: NA; V: TRBV18; length: 15; D: TRBD1; J: TRBJ2-1; CDR3: CASSLRGPTYNEQFF; DNA: TGTGCCAGCTCTCTTAGGGGGCCTACCTACAATGAGCAGTTCTTC
size: NA; V: TRBV19; length: 14; D: NA; J: TRBJ1-5; CDR3: CASSIDGSNQPQHF; DNA: TGTGCCAGTAGTATAGACGGTAGCAATCAGCCCCAGCATTTT
size: once; V: TRBV9; length: 15; D: TRBD1; J: TRBJ2-3; CDR3: CASSVEGDRADTQYF; DNA: TGTGCCAGCAGCGTAGAGGGGGACAGGGCAGATACGCAGTATTTT
size: NA; V: TRBV7-3; length: 15; D: NA; J: TRBJ1-5; CDR3: CASSPVQAGNQPQHF; DNA: TGTGCCAGCAGCCCCGTACAGGCGGGCAATCAGCCCCAGCATTTT
size: NA; V: TRBV20-1; length: 20; D: TRBD2; J: TRBJ2-1; CDR3: CSASRWLRGLAGGTYNEQFF; DNA: TGCAGTGCTAGTAGGTGGCTCCGAGGACTAGCGGGGGGAACCTACAATGAGCAGTTCTTC
size: NA; V: TRBV5-4; length: 15; D: TRBD1; J: TRBJ2-3; CDR3: CASSLARGPGDTQYF; DNA: TGTGCCAGCAGCTTGGCCAGGGGGCCTGGAGATACGCAGTATTTT
size: NA; V: TRBV30; length: 11; D: TRBD1; J: TRBJ1-1; CDR3: CAFGQGPEAFF; DNA: TGTGCCTTTGGACAGGGCCCTGAAGCTTTCTTT
size: NA; V: TRBV11-3; length: 13; D: NA; J: TRBJ1-1; CDR3: CASSPSTAVEAFF; DNA: TGTGCCAGCAGCCCCTCCACAGCTGTTGAAGCTTTCTTT
size: once; V: TRBV3-1/TRBV3-2; length: 16; D: NA; J: TRBJ1-6; CDR3: CASSQNPTRQYSPLHF; DNA: TGTGCCAGCAGCCAAAACCCAACACGACAGTATTCACCCCTCCACTTT
size: NA; V: TRBV4-3; length: 18; D: NA; J: TRBJ2-2; CDR3: CASSQEEAASRSTGELFF; DNA: TGCGCCAGCAGCCAAGAAGAGGCGGCAAGTAGGTCGACCGGGGAGCTGTTTTTT
size: once; V: TRBV9; length: 15; D: TRBD2; J: TRBJ2-7; CDR3: CASSLGTSGESEQYF; DNA: TGTGCCAGCAGCCTAGGGACTAGCGGGGAATCCGAGCAGTACTTC
size: NA; V: TRBV5-4; length: 16; D: TRBD1; J: TRBJ1-1; CDR3: CASSLGQGRMNTEAFF; DNA: TGTGCCAGCAGCCTTGGACAGGGGCGCATGAACACTGAAGCTTTCTTT
size: NA; V: TRBV6-1; length: 15; D: NA; J: TRBJ1-2; CDR3: CASSEPGRGRYGYTF; DNA: TGTGCCAGCAGTGAACCGGGACGCGGGAGGTATGGCTACACCTTC
size: NA; V: TRBV12-5; length: 15; D: TRBD1; J: TRBJ1-5; CDR3: CASGLGQGHNQPQHF; DNA: TGTGCTAGTGGTTTGGGACAGGGCCACAACCAGCCCCAGCATTTT
size: NA; V: TRBV4-2; length: 16; D: TRBD2; J: TRBJ2-5; CDR3: CASSQAGGRDQETQYF; DNA: TGTGCCAGCAGCCAAGCGGGGGGTCGGGATCAAGAGACCCAGTACTTC
size: NA; V: TRBV30; length: 12; D: NA; J: TRBJ1-4; CDR3: CAWRGVSEKLFF; DNA: TGTGCCTGGAGAGGGGTTAGTGAAAAACTGTTTTTT
size: few; V: TRBV27; length: 13; D: NA; J: TRBJ1-1; CDR3: CASRRTGITEAFF; DNA: TGTGCCAGCAGGAGAACAGGGATCACTGAAGCTTTCTTT
size: NA; V: TRBV7-2; length: 13; D: NA; J: TRBJ2-7; CDR3: CASSSQRGYEQYF; DNA: TGTGCCAGCAGCTCCCAAAGGGGATACGAGCAGTACTTC
size: once; V: TRBV27; length: 13; D: TRBD2; J: TRBJ2-1; CDR3: CASRIAPGLPWFF; DNA: TGTGCCAGCAGGATCGCTCCGGGACTACCTTGGTTCTTC
size: NA; V: TRBV7-2; length: 15; D: NA; J: TRBJ2-7; CDR3: CASSLRGHPSYEQYF; DNA: TGTGCCAGCAGCTTGAGGGGACATCCTTCCTACGAGCAGTACTTC